This TCR beta chain was retrieved from a study of control samples from healthy donors and cancer patients. The data were produced by immunoSEQ multiplex PCR, yet TCRdb's version contains in-frame clones alone and is incomplete. The data contain some 130,000 clones, about 95% of them singletons. The CDR3 runs 15 residues. Trimming removed 0 bases from V and 6 bases from J, with 14 bases in between. Germline CDR1 and CDR2: MNHEY and SVGAGI. The rearrangement uses TRBV6-5 and TRBJ1-2, with D uncertain. The receptor comes from a man under 40 in good health. Sequences were obtained from blood. The DNA of the CDR3 is TGTGCCAGCAGTTACTCGATAGGACCGAGGGATGGCTACACCTTC. Its protein is CASSYSIGPRDGYTF.